A selection of T cell receptor beta chains follows, all from one sample in a study of a mutant IDH1 vaccine in newly diagnosed glioma. Some clones are missing from TCRdb's copy, which holds only in-frame ones; the method was immunoSEQ multiplex PCR. The sample records about 16,000 clones, 95% being singletons. The sample here was peripheral blood mononuclear cells (PBMCs), taken from a glioma patient treated with radiotherapy, temozolomide or both. The receptors here all came from a woman aged 18-30 years with glioma. Some clones in this sample may be carry-over from other donors' samples. Each CDR3 is given with its conserved first and last residue. The D gene is left open where the match is weak. Rows may omit the clone size; those that give it use once, few, many or a size class.

TRBJ1-2	-	TRBV18	-	TGTGCCAGCTCACCAACGGGGGATGGCTACACCTTC	CASSPTGDGYTF
TRBJ1-2	TRBD1	TRBV18	-	TGTGCCAGCTCACTGGGGTTGCCGGGACAGGGAGCTAACTATGGCTACACCTTC	CASSLGLPGQGANYGYTF
TRBJ1-1	-	TRBV10-3	-	TGTGCCATTCAGGGGCCGGGAACTGAAGCTTTCTTT	CAIQGPGTEAFF
TRBJ2-5	-	TRBV5-4	-	TGTGCCAGCAGCTTCGGACAAGAGACCCAGTACTTC	CASSFGQETQYF
TRBJ1-4	-	TRBV10-3	-	TGTGCCATCAGTGAACTACGGGAAAAACTGTTTTTT	CAISELREKLFF
TRBJ1-1	-	TRBV28	-	TGTGCCAGCAGCCCCATATACAATTCTGAAGCTTTCTTT	CASSPIYNSEAFF
TRBJ2-7	-	TRBV28	once	TGTGCCAGCAGCCGAGGGCTAATAAACTCCTACGAGCAGTACTTC	CASSRGLINSYEQYF
TRBJ1-2	-	TRBV18	-	TGTGCCAGCTCACCAAAAGGAGGGAGGCACTATGGCTACACCTTC	CASSPKGGRHYGYTF
TRBJ2-7	TRBD1	TRBV6-5	-	TGTGCCAGCAGTTCAGGGACAGGGTCCTACGAGCAGTACTTC	CASSSGTGSYEQYF
TRBJ2-1	TRBD2	TRBV7-6	-	TGTGCCAGCAGCTTAGGCGGGGGGCAGTACAATGAGCAGTTCTTC	CASSLGGGQYNEQFF
TRBJ2-7	TRBD2	TRBV5-4	-	TGTGCCAGCAGCCCTGCGCCTAGCGGGGAGCCCTACGAGCAGTACTTC	CASSPAPSGEPYEQYF
TRBJ2-7	TRBD1	TRBV27	-	TGTGCCAGCAGTTATGGGACAGCAGCCTACGAGCAGTACTTC	CASSYGTAAYEQYF
TRBJ2-7	-	TRBV9	-	TGTGCCAGCAGCGCCGGGGCCGACAGGAGCTACGAGCAGTACTTC	CASSAGADRSYEQYF
TRBJ2-7	TRBD1	TRBV4-2	-	TGTGCCAGCAGCCAGGATGGGACAGGGGCTCGGGAGCAGTACTTC	CASSQDGTGAREQYF